The 20 T cell receptor beta chains presented below share a single source sample, sequenced in a study of OX40 agonist ivuxolimab in advanced cancers. Clones were read by immunoSEQ multiplex PCR, and TCRdb kept only the in-frame ones, dropping some. The sample holds about 75,000 clones, around 90% seen once. Material: CD4+ or CD8+ T cells sorted from blood, obtained in a trial of the OX40 agonist ivuxolimab. The receptors here all came from an adult with an advanced solid tumor such as melanoma, head and neck, liver or kidney cancer.

V gene TRBV11-2 combines with J gene TRBJ2-2, with D uncertain. The CDR3 is 16 residues long. Trimming left V 1 base short and J 0 bases short, with 9 bases between. The germline gives CDR1 SGHAT, CDR2 FQNNGV. Here the CDR3 reads CASSLVAGANTGELFF. The CDR3 bases are TGTGCCAGCAGCTTAGTTGCCGGAGCGAACACCGGGGAGCTGTTTTTT.

This rearrangement joins TRBV27 to TRBJ2-3; TRBD2 agrees at 9 bases. This CDR3 region has 16 residues. Germline CDR1 reads MNHEY; CDR2 reads SMNVEV (reference sequence). V dropped 5 bases and J dropped 3; count of bases not matched to a gene: 9. The CDR3 DNA follows: TGTGCCAGCAGTCCGATAGCGGGAGTAGGGACAGATACGCAGTATTTT. It specifies CASSPIAGVGTDTQYF.

The chain combines TRBV5-1 with TRBJ2-2; TRBD1 aligns across 7 bases. V lost 4 bases to trimming and J lost 5 bases; unmatched junction nucleotides: 11. This CDR3 contains 16 residues. The V gene's germline CDR1 is SGHRS and CDR2 YFSETQ. For the CDR3, the DNA is TGCGCCAGCAGCCCCCCCGGGGCAGGGGGAACCGGGGAGCTGTTTTTT. It is translated as CASSPPGAGGTGELFF.

The rearrangement joins TRBV11-2 to TRBJ2-3, with D hard to call. Per the germline V gene, CDR1 is SGHAT and CDR2 is FQNNGV. Trimming stripped 2 bases from V and 7 bases from J, with 10 bases between. The CDR3 spans 13 residues. CDR3: CASSLYGPNTQYF. Written as DNA, the CDR3 is TGTGCCAGCAGCTTATACGGCCCCAATACGCAGTATTTT.

This clone has just a few counts. The chain carries TRBV5-1 and TRBJ2-6; 10 positions match TRBD1. CDR1 is SGHRS, CDR2 YFSETQ, per germline. The CDR3 runs 20 residues. V shed 0 bases, J shed 0 bases, and the junction held 9 bases outside the gene matches. The CDR3 is CASSLERQGALVSGANVLTF. CDR3 nucleotide sequence: TGCGCCAGCAGCTTGGAGAGACAGGGGGCTTTAGTCTCTGGGGCCAACGTCCTGACTTTC.

The J gene is TRBJ2-5, the V gene TRBV5-1; D uncertain. Germline loops: CDR1 SGHRS, CDR2 YFSETQ. V gave up 4 bases and J gave up 4 bases, with 14 bases separating them. The CDR3 length is 14 residues. The CDR3 DNA follows: TGCGCCAGCAGCCTACTGCTCCCGGGAGAGACCCAGTACTTC. As protein: CASSLLLPGETQYF.

The chain has TRBV21-1 and TRBJ2-1; the table's D gene call, TRBD2, was not cross checked with the DNA. TRBV21-1 is a known pseudogene. The CDR3 covers 15 residues. CDR3 DNA sequence: TGTGCCAGCAGCACCCGGACTAGCGGGACAGGTGAGCAGTTCTTC. Protein product: CASSTRTSGTGEQFF.

The chain recombines TRBV6-5 with TRBJ1-2; D not resolved. Germline V gene sequence: CDR1 MNHEY, CDR2 SVGAGI. This CDR3 region has 16 residues. Trimming stripped 3 bases from V and 2 bases from J, with 16 bases between. In nucleotides, the CDR3 is TGTGCCAGCAGTTATGATCACTCACAGCTGAACTATGGCTACACCTTC. It yields the protein CASSYDHSQLNYGYTF.

The DNA for the CDR3 is TGTGCCAGCAGCTCTCGGGCAGGGTCGGCCTACGAGCAGTACTTC. It translates to CASSSRAGSAYEQYF. The chain employs TRBV5-4 and TRBJ2-7, with D possibly TRBD1 on 5 matching bases. Germline CDR1 SGHNT, CDR2 YYREEE (reference sequence). The V end lost 3 bases, the J end lost 2 bases, and 15 bases lay between the germline ends. This CDR3 comprises 15 residues.

V is TRBV5-4 and J is TRBJ1-4; TRBD1 aligns across 8 bases. This CDR3 is 14 amino acids long. The V segment lost 4 bases and the J segment 8 bases; nucleotides outside the gene matches: 7. CDR1 is SGHNT, CDR2 YYREEE, per germline (reference sequence). CDR3 DNA sequence: TGTGCCAGCAGCCTAGACAGGGGAGGCGAAAAACTGTTTTTT. Protein: CASSLDRGGEKLFF.

V gene TRBV7-9 combines with J gene TRBJ2-5, with D perhaps assigned TRBD1 or TRBD2 (5 bases each). With 1 base removed from V and 4 bases from J, the gap between germline ends came to 10 bases. This CDR3 region has 14 residues. Germline CDR1 reads SEHNR; CDR2 reads FQNEAQ (reference sequence). CDR3 residues: CASSLGGGVETQYF. The CDR3 DNA follows: TGTGCCAGCAGCTTAGGTGGGGGAGTAGAGACCCAGTACTTC. The full variable domain, with the rest looked up from reference TRBV7-9 and TRBJ2-5, is DTGVSQNPRHKITKRGQNVTFRCDPISEHNRLYWYRQTLGQGPEFLTYFQNEAQLEKSRLLSDRFSAERPKGSFSTLEIQRTEQGDSAMYLCASSLGGGVETQYFGPGTRLLVL.

This clone was picked up one time. The chain carries TRBV9 and TRBJ2-1; tentatively, D is TRBD2 (6 bases). The CDR3 contains 16 residues. Germline CDR1 is SGDLS and CDR2 is YYNGEE. V was clipped by 4 bases and J by 0 bases, with 14 bases between them. The CDR3 nucleotides read TGTGCCAGCAGCTCCCGACGGGAGAGCTCCTACAATGAGCAGTTCTTC. Translating gives CASSSRRESSYNEQFF.

V usage is TRBV9 and J usage is TRBJ1-1, with D uncertain. V dropped 10 bases and J dropped 2 bases, with 15 bases sitting between them. The CDR3 sequence is 13 residues long. Germline V gene sequence: CDR1 SGDLS, CDR2 YYNGEE. CDR3 nucleotides: TGTGCCCCAAAATGGGAGTTAAACACTGAAGCTTTCTTT. Translating gives CAPKWELNTEAFF.

DNA for the CDR3: TGTGCCAGCAGTTTATTGGGGACAGAGAATCAGCCCCAGCATTTT. It specifies CASSLLGTENQPQHF. The gene calls are TRBV28 and TRBJ1-5; 7 bases are shared with TRBD1. CDR3 length: 15 amino acids. V was pared by 1 base and J by 4 bases, with 4 bases of the junction left unmatched. Germline V gene data show CDR1 as MDHEN and CDR2 as SYDVKM.

The chain employs TRBV7-2 and TRBJ2-3; D perhaps matches TRBD2 (6 bases). CDR1 is SGHTA and CDR2 is FQGNSA in the germline V gene. The CDR3 is 15 amino acids. With 0 bases removed from V and 2 bases from J, the gap between germline ends came to 9 bases. CDR3 sequence reads: CASSLAGGTTDTQYF. CDR3 bases: TGTGCCAGCAGCTTAGCGGGGGGAACCACAGATACGCAGTATTTT.

The J gene is TRBJ2-5, the V gene TRBV6-6, with 7 positions matching TRBD1. Looked up from germline, CDR1 is MNHNY and CDR2 is SVGAGI (reference sequence). Unmatched junction bases numbered 9, after V lost 5 bases and J lost 6 bases. The CDR3 loop spans 14 amino acids. The DNA for the CDR3 is TGTGCCAGCAGTCCTCCGACAGGGCCGAAGACCCAGTACTTC. Encoded protein: CASSPPTGPKTQYF.

The chain joins TRBV20-1 to TRBJ2-1, with D perhaps TRBD2 (6 bases). Trimming pared 6 bases from V and 13 bases from J, leaving 13 bases between. The CDR3 extends over 10 amino acids. Germline V gene sequence: CDR1 DFQATT, CDR2 SNEGSKA (reference sequence). This CDR3 reads CSAPEGPQFF. CDR3 sequence (DNA): TGCAGTGCCCCGGAGGGCCCCCAGTTCTTC.

The chain recombines TRBV2 with TRBJ2-3; D unclear. Trimming took off 8 bases at V and 2 bases at J, with 17 bases between the two ends. Germline V gene data show CDR1 as SNHLY and CDR2 as FYNNEI. This CDR3 contains 15 residues. Written as DNA, the CDR3 is TGTGCCAGCGCGGCCGACGCAGAGATCACAGATACGCAGTATTTT. Protein: CASAADAEITDTQYF.

The chain carries TRBV13 and TRBJ2-7; D gene ambiguous. Deletions cut 0 bases from V and 2 bases from J, with 14 bases between. Germline V CDR1 and CDR2: PRHDT, FYEKMQ (reference sequence). The CDR3 is made up of 16 amino acids. CDR3 loop: CASSLGGHFNTYEQYF. The CDR3 nucleotides read TGTGCCAGCAGCTTAGGGGGTCACTTTAACACCTACGAGCAGTACTTC.

V is TRBV30 and J is TRBJ1-2, with unresolved D. The CDR3 covers 14 residues. Germline CDR1 GTSNPN, CDR2 SVGIG (reference sequence). Trimming stripped 0 bases from V and 8 bases from J, with 16 bases between. CDR3 sequence reads: CAWSVGLSHTGYTF. The DNA of the CDR3 is TGTGCCTGGAGTGTAGGACTGTCCCACACCGGCTACACCTTC.